The T cell receptor beta chain under discussion was sequenced for a study of blood T cell repertoires in COVID-19. The CDR3 is 15 amino acids. CDR1 is SQVTM, CDR2 ANQGSEA, per germline. Trimming at V came to 7 bases and at J to 1 base, leaving 11 bases not matched to a gene. In the authors' methods: Amplified reference gene primers provided the basis for estimating nucleated cell counts. Libraries were prepared by immunoSEQ multiplex PCR; TCRdb keeps only in-frame clonotypes and omits some of them. V, J and clone size were drawn from that table, and D and trimming were deduced from the DNA. The sample lists over 85,000 clones, almost 80% occurring once.

The clonotype originates from a woman older than 75 with active or convalescent COVID-19. This chain uses TRBV29-1 with TRBJ1-1, with 8 bases lining up with TRBD1. Sequencing was carried out using peripheral blood. CDR3 bases: TGCAGCGGCGGGACTTTAGGGACAGGGAACACTGAAGCTTTCTTT. It is translated as CSGGTLGTGNTEAFF.